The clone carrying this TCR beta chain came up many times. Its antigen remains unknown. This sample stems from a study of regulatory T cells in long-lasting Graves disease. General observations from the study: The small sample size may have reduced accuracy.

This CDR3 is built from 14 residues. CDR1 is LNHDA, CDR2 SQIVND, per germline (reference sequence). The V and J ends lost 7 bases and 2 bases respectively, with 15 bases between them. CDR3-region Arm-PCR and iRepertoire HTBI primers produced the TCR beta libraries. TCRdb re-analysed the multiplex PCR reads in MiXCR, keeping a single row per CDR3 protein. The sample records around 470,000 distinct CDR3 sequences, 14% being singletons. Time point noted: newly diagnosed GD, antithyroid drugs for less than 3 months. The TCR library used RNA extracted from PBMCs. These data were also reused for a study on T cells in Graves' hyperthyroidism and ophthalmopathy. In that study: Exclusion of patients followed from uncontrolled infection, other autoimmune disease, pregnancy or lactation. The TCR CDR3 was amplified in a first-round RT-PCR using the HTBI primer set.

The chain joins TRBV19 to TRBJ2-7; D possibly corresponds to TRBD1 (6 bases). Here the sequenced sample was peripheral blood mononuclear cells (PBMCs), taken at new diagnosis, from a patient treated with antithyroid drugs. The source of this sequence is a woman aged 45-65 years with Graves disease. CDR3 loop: CASIPVDRTYEQYF. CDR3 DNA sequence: TGTGCCAGTATCCCGGTGGACAGAACCTACGAGCAGTACTTC.